The sequence of this T cell receptor beta chain was determined in a study of blood T cell repertoires in COVID-19. At the level of the study: Sites in the United States, Italy and Spain provided acute and convalescent COVID-19 samples. Sources were T cells, B-cell-depleted T cells, or PBMCs; the material itself was cDNA or gDNA.

V was shortened by 5 bases and J by 14 bases, with 13 bases between the two germline ends. The CDR3 sequence is 11 residues long. The germline gives CDR1 DFQATT, CDR2 SNEGSKA (reference sequence). In the authors' methods: Scientists estimated how many nucleated cells there were by amplifying reference gene primers. Assay: immunoSEQ multiplex PCR; the TCRdb copy retains only in-frame clones and omits some. V, J and clone size are those of that table, while D and trimming were read from the DNA. The table lists fewer than 200,000 clones, around 89% of them singletons. The chain carries TRBV20-1 and TRBJ1-6; D gene uncertain. Specimen: peripheral blood. The receptor comes from a man aged 40-49 years with active or convalescent COVID-19. CDR3 residues: CSAENPPALHF. DNA for the CDR3: TGCAGTGCTGAAAACCCCCCGGCCCTCCACTTT.